The next 12 T cell receptor beta chains were all read from a single sample in a study of shared clonotypes between healthy human individuals. Naive CD8 cells, CD45RO-negative and positively selected for CCR7, excluded terminally differentiated effector memory CD45RA+ cells. The table came from immunoSEQ multiplex PCR; TCRdb's copy has only in-frame clones and leaves some out. This sample has over 2,000,000 clones, with 80% to 95% found just once. The sample taken for sequencing was naive CD8+ T cells from PBMCs. The receptors here all came from a man in his late teens or twenties in good health. Some clones in this sample may be carry-over from other donors' samples.

This clone was counted once. The V gene is TRBV4-2, the J gene TRBJ2-7, with D possibly TRBD2 on 5 matching bases. The V end was cut by 4 bases, the J end by 5 bases, with 15 bases between. Germline CDR1 is LGHNA and CDR2 is YNFKEQ. The CDR3 loop spans 14 amino acids. The CDR3, as DNA: TGTGCCAGCAGCCCGGCCGGGGTGCTTCACGAGCAGTACTTC. Its protein product is CASSPAGVLHEQYF.

The sample holds one count of this clone. The chain joins TRBV6-5 to TRBJ1-5; weak D call: TRBD1 (5 bases). The CDR3 length is 14 residues. Per germline, CDR1 MNHEY and CDR2 SVGAGI. V was cut by 4 bases and J by 6 bases, with 13 bases left in between. The CDR3: CASSFGGVGQPQHF. CDR3 DNA sequence: TGTGCCAGCAGTTTTGGGGGGGTTGGTCAGCCCCAGCATTTT.

The chain has TRBV6-5 and TRBJ2-7; 9 bases align to TRBD1. CDR1 is MNHEY and CDR2 is SVGAGI in the germline V gene. J gave up 2 bases and V 6 bases, and 8 bases lay outside the gene matches. The length of the CDR3 is 15 residues. The chain's CDR3 is CASSPNRDRAYEQYF. The CDR3 DNA reads as TGTGCCAGCAGCCCAAACCGGGACAGGGCCTACGAGCAGTACTTC.

With regard to this clone: The same CDR3 can be traced to other DNA sequences in this sample. The genes are TRBV7-8 and TRBJ2-5; D is possibly TRBD1 (6 bases). V was shortened by 4 bases and J by 2 bases, with 11 bases between the two germline ends. This CDR3 has 14 residues. Germline assignment: CDR1 SGHVS and CDR2 FQNEAQ. The CDR3 is CASSSRTVQETQYF. CDR3 DNA sequence: TGTGCCAGCAGCTCGAGGACAGTACAAGAGACCCAGTACTTC. The variable domain in full, with the rest retrieved from reference TRBV7-8 and TRBJ2-5, is GAGVSQSPRYKVAKRGQDVALRCDPISGHVSLFWYQQALGQGPEFLTYFQNEAQLDKSGLPSDRFFAERPEGSVSTLKIQRTQQEDSAVYLCASSSRTVQETQYFGPGTRLLVL.

The rearrangement joins TRBV19 to TRBJ2-7; 8 bases fit TRBD2. The length of the CDR3 is 14 residues. Per the germline V gene, CDR1 is LNHDA and CDR2 is SQIVND (reference sequence). The V gene end was trimmed by 2 bases and the J gene end by 5 bases; junction bases not matched to a gene: 5. In nucleotides, the CDR3 is TGTGCCAGTAGTATATCGGGCGGGAGGAACGAGCAGTACTTC. Amino acids: CASSISGGRNEQYF.

The chain joins TRBV28 to TRBJ1-1; D gene unclear. Germline V gene data show CDR1 as MDHEN and CDR2 as SYDVKM. The CDR3 is 11 amino acids. V lost 3 bases to trimming and J lost 10 bases, with 9 bases between them. CDR3 residues: CASSFHRGAFF. DNA for the CDR3: TGTGCCAGCAGTTTTCACCGGGGAGCTTTCTTT.

The CDR3 DNA sequence: TGTGCCAGCAGTGCACATAATTCACCCCTCCACTTT. Translation: CASSAHNSPLHF. The J gene is TRBJ1-6, the V gene TRBV25-1; D is undetermined. Germline V gene data show CDR1 as MGHDK and CDR2 as SYGVNS. V dropped 4 bases and J dropped 5 bases, with 3 bases sitting between them. CDR3 length: 12 amino acids. Drawing the rest from reference TRBV25-1 and TRBJ1-6, the complete variable domain is EADIYQTPRYLVIGTGKKITLECSQTMGHDKMYWYQQDPGMELHLIHYSYGVNSTEKGDLSSESTVSRIRTEHFPLTLESARPSHTSQYLCASSAHNSPLHFGNGTRLTVT.

The V and J genes are TRBV7-9 and TRBJ1-1; D gene unclear. This CDR3 contains 14 residues. V lost 5 bases, J lost 5 bases, and 15 bases lay in between. Germline CDR1 is SEHNR and CDR2 is FQNEAQ (reference sequence). CDR3 sequence reads: CASSPVLGSTEAFF. Here the CDR3 DNA reads TGTGCCAGCAGCCCCGTTTTAGGGAGTACTGAAGCTTTCTTT.

The rearrangement joins TRBV9 to TRBJ2-1; D may be TRBD1 or TRBD2 (6 bases each). The CDR3 spans 15 residues. CDR1 and CDR2 from the germline V gene are SGDLS and YYNGEE. V was shortened by 4 bases and J by 5 bases, with 16 bases between the two germline ends. This CDR3 is CASSSRRRDNNEQFF. The CDR3 DNA follows: TGTGCCAGCAGCTCCAGGCGGAGGGACAACAATGAGCAGTTCTTC.

A note on this clone: Other DNA sequences from this sample encode an identical CDR3 as well. The rearrangement uses TRBV5-1 and TRBJ2-7, with D tentatively TRBD2 (6 bases). The CDR3 totals 15 residues. Germline V gene data show CDR1 as SGHRS and CDR2 as YFSETQ. With 0 bases removed from V and 1 base from J, the gap between germline ends came to 11 bases. CDR3 loop: CASSLGLGISYEQYF. CDR3 nucleotides: TGCGCCAGCAGCTTGGGACTAGGGATATCCTACGAGCAGTACTTC.

In the case of this clone: The same CDR3 arises from other DNA sequences in this sample as well. The rearrangement links TRBV27 to TRBJ2-7; unclear D gene. Germline V gene data show CDR1 as MNHEY and CDR2 as SMNVEV (reference sequence). V gave up 0 bases and J gave up 2 bases, with 5 bases separating them. The CDR3 loop spans 13 amino acids. The CDR3 DNA reads as TGTGCCAGCAGTTTATCGACGGCCTACGAGCAGTACTTC. Translated, it gives CASSLSTAYEQYF.

This clone is a singleton in its sample. Other DNA sequences in this specimen translate into the identical CDR3. This chain uses TRBV5-1 with TRBJ2-7; D could derive from TRBD1 or TRBD2 (5 bases each). V lost 3 bases and J lost 4, with 11 bases in between. Germline CDR1 reads SGHRS; CDR2 reads YFSETQ. The CDR3 sequence is 13 residues long. CDR3 in DNA: TGCGCCAGCAGCTCGGGACGGGCGTACGAGCAGTACTTC. This codes for CASSSGRAYEQYF.